This T cell receptor beta chain derives from a study of blood T cell repertoires in COVID-19. Study information: Donors in the United States, Italy and Spain gave samples during acute or convalescent COVID-19. PBMCs, B-cell-depleted T cells, or T cells were the source of the cDNA or gDNA that made up the material.

As handled by the study authors: Estimation of nucleated cell counts was performed using reference gene primer amplification. TCRdb keeps only in-frame clones here, not all; method: immunoSEQ multiplex PCR. V and J calls and clone size are copied from that table; D and trimming were computed from the DNA. The sample has about 250,000 clones; 80% to 95% are singletons. Followed over time, Seattle patients had been enrolled while infection was active. There are 13 residues in the CDR3. V was shortened by 3 bases and J by 8 bases, with 13 bases between the two germline ends. From germline, CDR1 is MGHDK and CDR2 SYGVNS.

The sample consisted of peripheral blood. This chain links TRBV25-1 with TRBJ1-2; TRBD1 might be the D (5 bases). The sequence was collected from a man in his thirties or forties with COVID-19, enrolled during active disease. CDR3 protein: CASSDQGRGGYTF. In DNA, the CDR3 is TGTGCCAGCAGTGACCAGGGTAGAGGCGGCTACACCTTC.